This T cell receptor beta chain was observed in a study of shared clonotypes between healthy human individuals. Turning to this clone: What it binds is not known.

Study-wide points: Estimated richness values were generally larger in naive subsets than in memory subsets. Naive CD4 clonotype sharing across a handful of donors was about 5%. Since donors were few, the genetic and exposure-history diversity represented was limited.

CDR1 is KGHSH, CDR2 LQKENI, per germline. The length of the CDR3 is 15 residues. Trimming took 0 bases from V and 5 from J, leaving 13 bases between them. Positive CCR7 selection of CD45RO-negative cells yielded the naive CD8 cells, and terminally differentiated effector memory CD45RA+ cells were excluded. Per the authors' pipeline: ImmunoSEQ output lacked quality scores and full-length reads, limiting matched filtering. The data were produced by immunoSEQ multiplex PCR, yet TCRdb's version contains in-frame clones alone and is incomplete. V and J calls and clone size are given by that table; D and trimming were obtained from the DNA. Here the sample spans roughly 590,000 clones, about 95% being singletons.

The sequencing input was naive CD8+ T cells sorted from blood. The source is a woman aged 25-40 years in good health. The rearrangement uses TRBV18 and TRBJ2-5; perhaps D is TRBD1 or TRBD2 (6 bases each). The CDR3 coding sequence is TGTGCCAGCTCACCACCGTTCGGGGGCGAGGAGACCCAGTACTTC. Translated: CASSPPFGGEETQYF. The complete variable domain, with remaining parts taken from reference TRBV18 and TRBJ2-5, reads NAGVMQNPRHLVRRRGQEARLRCSPMKGHSHVYWYRQLPEEGLKFMVYLQKENIIDESGMPKERFSAEFPKEGPSILRIQQVVRGDSAAYFCASSPPFGGEETQYFGPGTRLLVL.